The next 3 T cell receptor beta chains were all read from a single sample in a study of molecular identifiers for immune sequencing clone quantification (dated by TCRdb to the late 2010s). Library construction relied on PCR. For sequencing, an Illumina HiSeq 4000 was employed. TCRdb reworked the public reads: Q25 trimming with fastp, MiXCR clone assembly, productive beta chains retained. Records with the same CDR3 protein are collapsed into one entry carrying the most frequent genes and DNA. This sample holds a few hundred thousand distinct CDR3 sequences; around a fifth were observed only once. The ten largest clones take up approximately 0.8% of the sample. Sequencing was carried out using naive CD8+ T cells from blood, with Jurkat cell RNA spiked in. This sample's cell subset or site label indicates: FACS-sorted CD8+CD4-CCR7+CD45RA+ naive T cells. Receptors originate from a human donor in good health. Some libraries in this study had Jurkat cell RNA spiked in.

In this sample, this clonotype turned up once. It differs at one base from a far larger clone, so likely a read error. The V and J genes are TRBV7-6 and TRBJ2-1, with D maybe TRBD2 (6 bases). The CDR3 contains 13 residues. Germline CDR1 reads SGHVS; CDR2 reads FNYEAQ. The DNA for the CDR3 is TGTGTCAGCAGCCCCGGGAGCTACAATGAGCAGTTCTTC. The encoded protein is CVSSPGSYNEQFF.

This clonotype has a count of ten or more. This sequence joins TRBV29-1 and TRBJ1-4; TRBD1 matches 9 bases. Germline V gene data show CDR1 as SQVTM and CDR2 as ANQGSEA. V trimming: 6 bases; J trimming: 7 bases; junction bases outside the gene matches: 6. CDR3 length: 13 residues. Here the CDR3 reads CSVGTGIREKLFF. The CDR3 DNA reads as TGCAGCGTGGGGACAGGGATTCGTGAAAAACTGTTTTTT.

This clonotype came up a few times. V usage is TRBV7-9 and J usage is TRBJ1-5; D is ambiguous. This CDR3 contains 12 residues. V was shortened by 6 bases and J by 4 bases, with 7 bases between the two germline ends. Per germline, CDR1 SEHNR and CDR2 FQNEAQ (reference sequence). The CDR3 coding sequence is TGTGCCAGCAGGGTCGGGAATCAGCCCCAGCATTTT. Translated, it gives CASRVGNQPQHF.